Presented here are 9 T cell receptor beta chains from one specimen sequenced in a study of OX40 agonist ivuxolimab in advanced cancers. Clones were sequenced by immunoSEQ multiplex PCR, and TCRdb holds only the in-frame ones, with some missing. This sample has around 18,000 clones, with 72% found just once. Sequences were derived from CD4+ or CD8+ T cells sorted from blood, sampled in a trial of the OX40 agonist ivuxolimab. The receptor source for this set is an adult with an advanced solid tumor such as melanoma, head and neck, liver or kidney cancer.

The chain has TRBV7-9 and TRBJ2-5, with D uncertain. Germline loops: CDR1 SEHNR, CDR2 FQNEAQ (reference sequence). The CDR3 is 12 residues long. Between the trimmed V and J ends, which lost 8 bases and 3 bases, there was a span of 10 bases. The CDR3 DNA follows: TGTGCCAGCCGGACGGACGAAGAGACCCAGTACTTC. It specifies CASRTDEETQYF.

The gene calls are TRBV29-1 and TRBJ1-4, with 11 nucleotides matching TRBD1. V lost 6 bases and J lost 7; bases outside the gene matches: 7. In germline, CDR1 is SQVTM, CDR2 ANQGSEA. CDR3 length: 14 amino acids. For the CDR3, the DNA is TGCAGCGTGGGTGAGGGGACAGGGGGTGAAAAACTGTTTTTT. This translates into CSVGEGTGGEKLFF.

The chain's CDR3 is CASSLSQASLRPQHF. Here the CDR3 DNA reads TGTGCCAGCAGTTTATCCCAGGCGTCGCTCCGGCCCCAGCATTTT. The rearrangement uses TRBV27 and TRBJ1-5; D remains unclear. Germline assignment: CDR1 MNHEY and CDR2 SMNVEV (reference sequence). Trimming took 0 bases from V and 9 from J, leaving 15 bases between them. The CDR3 spans 15 residues.

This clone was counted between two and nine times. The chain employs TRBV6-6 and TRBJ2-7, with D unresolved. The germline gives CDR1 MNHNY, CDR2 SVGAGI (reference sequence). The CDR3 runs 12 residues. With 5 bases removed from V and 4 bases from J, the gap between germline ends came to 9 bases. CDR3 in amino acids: CASSAVDYEQYF. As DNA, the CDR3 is TGTGCCAGCAGTGCTGTTGATTACGAGCAGTACTTC.

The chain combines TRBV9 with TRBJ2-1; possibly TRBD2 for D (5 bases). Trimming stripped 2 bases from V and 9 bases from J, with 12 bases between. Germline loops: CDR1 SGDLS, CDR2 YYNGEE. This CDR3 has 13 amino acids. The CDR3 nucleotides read TGTGCCAGCAGCGTTGGCGGCAGCGGTGAGCAGTTCTTC. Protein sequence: CASSVGGSGEQFF.

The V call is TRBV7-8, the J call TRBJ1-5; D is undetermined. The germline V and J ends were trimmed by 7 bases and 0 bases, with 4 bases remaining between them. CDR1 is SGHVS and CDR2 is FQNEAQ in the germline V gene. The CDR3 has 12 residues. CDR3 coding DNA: TGTGCCAGCACGCATAGCAATCAGCCCCAGCATTTT. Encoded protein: CASTHSNQPQHF.

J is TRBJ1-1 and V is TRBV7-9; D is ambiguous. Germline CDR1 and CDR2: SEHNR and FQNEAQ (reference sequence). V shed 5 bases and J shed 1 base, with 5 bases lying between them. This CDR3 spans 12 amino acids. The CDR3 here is CASSPQNTEAFF. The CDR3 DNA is TGTGCCAGCAGCCCTCAGAACACTGAAGCTTTCTTT.

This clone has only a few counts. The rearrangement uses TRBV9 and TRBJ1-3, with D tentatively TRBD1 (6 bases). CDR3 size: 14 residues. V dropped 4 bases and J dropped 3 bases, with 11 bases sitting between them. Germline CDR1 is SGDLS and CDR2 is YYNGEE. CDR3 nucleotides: TGTGCCAGCAGCTACAGGGTAGATGGAAACACCATATATTTT. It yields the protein CASSYRVDGNTIYF.

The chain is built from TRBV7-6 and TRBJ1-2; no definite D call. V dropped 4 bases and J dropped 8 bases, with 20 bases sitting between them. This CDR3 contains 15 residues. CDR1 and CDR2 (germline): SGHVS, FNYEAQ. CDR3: CASSSPSQSGPGYTF. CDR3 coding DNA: TGTGCCAGCAGCTCACCGTCTCAGTCAGGCCCCGGCTACACCTTC.